This TCR beta chain originates from a study of Ad26.COV2.S vaccination and SARS-CoV-2 variants. Study conclusions and caveats: Non-spike TCR breadth showed similarity between vaccine and placebo recipients.

Details on this clone: The target antigen is unknown.

Clones were sequenced by immunoSEQ multiplex PCR, and TCRdb holds only the in-frame ones, with some missing. The table includes approximately 97,000 clones, around 82% detected once. V lost 2 bases and J lost 3; bases outside the gene matches: 5. Germline V lookup: CDR1 LNHDA, CDR2 SQIVND (reference sequence). This CDR3 spans 15 amino acids. The sample in question was peripheral blood, obtained after recovery from COVID-19. The V call is TRBV19, the J call TRBJ1-1, with 8 nucleotides matching TRBD1. This clonotype was sampled from a human donor who had recovered from COVID-19. CDR3 nucleotides: TGTGCCAGTAGTATACCACAGGGGGTATACACTGAAGCTTTCTTT. This sequence encodes CASSIPQGVYTEAFF. Filled out from reference TRBV19 and TRBJ1-1, the complete variable domain reads DGGITQSPKYLFRKEGQNVTLSCEQNLNHDAMYWYRQDPGQGLRLIYYSQIVNDFQKGDIAEGYSVSREKKESFPLTVTSAQKNPTAFYLCASSIPQGVYTEAFFGQGTRLTVV.